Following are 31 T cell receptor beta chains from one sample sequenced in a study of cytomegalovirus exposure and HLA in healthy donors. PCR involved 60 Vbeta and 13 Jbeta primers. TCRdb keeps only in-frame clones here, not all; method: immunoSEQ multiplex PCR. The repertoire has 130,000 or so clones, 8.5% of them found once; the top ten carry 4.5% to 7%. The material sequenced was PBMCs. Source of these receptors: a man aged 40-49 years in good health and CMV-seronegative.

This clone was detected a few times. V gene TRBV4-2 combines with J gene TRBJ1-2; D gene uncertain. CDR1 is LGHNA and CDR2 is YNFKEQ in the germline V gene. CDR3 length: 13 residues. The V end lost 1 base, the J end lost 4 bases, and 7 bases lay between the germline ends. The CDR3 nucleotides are TGTGCCAGCAGCCAAGTTGCAGGCTATGGCTACACCTTC. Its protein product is CASSQVAGYGYTF.

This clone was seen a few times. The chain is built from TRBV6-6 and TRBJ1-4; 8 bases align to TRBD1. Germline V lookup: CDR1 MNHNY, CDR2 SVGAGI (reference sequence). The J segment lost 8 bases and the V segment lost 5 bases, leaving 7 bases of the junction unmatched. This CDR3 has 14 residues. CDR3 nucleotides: TGTGCCAGCAGTCGGGACAGGAGGGAGGAAAAACTGTTTTTT. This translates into CASSRDRREEKLFF.

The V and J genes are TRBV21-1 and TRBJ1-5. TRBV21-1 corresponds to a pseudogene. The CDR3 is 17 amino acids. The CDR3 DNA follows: TGTGCCAGCAGCAGGATTCTTGGTGGGGGAGGTGGACAGCCCCAGCATTTT. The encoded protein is CASSRILGGGGGQPQHF.

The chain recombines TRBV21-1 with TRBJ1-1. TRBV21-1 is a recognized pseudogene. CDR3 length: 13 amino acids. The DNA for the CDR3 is TGTGCCAGCAGCAGACTTCCGAACACTGAAGCTTTCTTT. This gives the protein CASSRLPNTEAFF.

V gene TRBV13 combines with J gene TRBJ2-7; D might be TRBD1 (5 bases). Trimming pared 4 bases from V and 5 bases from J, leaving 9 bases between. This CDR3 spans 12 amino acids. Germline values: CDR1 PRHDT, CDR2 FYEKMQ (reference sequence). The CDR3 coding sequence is TGTGCCAGCAGCTCCAGGGTCCACGAGCAGTACTTC. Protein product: CASSSRVHEQYF.

The CDR3 region is CASSRPEVYGYTF. The CDR3 region has the DNA TGTGCCAGCAGCCGCCCTGAGGTCTATGGCTACACCTTC. This chain links TRBV14 with TRBJ1-2; D remains ambiguous. This CDR3 is 13 amino acids long. Germline values: CDR1 SGHDN, CDR2 FVKESK. The V gene lost 4 bases and the J gene lost 4 bases, with 10 bases spanning the gap.

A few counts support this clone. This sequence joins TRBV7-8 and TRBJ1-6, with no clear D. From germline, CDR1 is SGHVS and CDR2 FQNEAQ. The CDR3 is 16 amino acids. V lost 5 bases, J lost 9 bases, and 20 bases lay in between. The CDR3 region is CASSAYRTGNGSPLHF. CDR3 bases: TGTGCCAGCAGCGCGTATCGGACGGGGAATGGTTCACCCCTCCACTTT.

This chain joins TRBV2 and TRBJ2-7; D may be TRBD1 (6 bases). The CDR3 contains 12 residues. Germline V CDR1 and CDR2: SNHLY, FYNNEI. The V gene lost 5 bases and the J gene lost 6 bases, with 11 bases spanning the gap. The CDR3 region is CASSNFRGEQYF. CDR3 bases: TGTGCCAGCAGTAATTTCAGGGGCGAGCAGTACTTC.

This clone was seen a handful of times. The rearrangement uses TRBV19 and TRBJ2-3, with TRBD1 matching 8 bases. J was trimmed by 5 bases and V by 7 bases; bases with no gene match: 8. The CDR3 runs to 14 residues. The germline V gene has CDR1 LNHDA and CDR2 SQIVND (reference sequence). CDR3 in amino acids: CASTATGVRDTQYF. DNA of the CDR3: TGTGCCAGTACTGCGACAGGGGTGCGAGATACGCAGTATTTT.

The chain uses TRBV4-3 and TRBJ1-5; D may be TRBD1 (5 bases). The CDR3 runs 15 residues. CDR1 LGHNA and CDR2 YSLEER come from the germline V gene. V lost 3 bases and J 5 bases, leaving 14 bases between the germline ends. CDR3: CASSHTGLTDQPQHF. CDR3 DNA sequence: TGCGCCAGCAGCCACACGGGACTGACGGATCAGCCCCAGCATTTT.

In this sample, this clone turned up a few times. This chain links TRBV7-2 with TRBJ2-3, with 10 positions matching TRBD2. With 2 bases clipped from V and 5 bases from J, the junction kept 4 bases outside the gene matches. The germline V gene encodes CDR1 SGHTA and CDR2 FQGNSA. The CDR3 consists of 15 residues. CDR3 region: CASSLTSGEIDTQYF. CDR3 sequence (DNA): TGTGCCAGCAGCTTAACTAGCGGGGAAATAGATACGCAGTATTTT.

This CDR3 is CASSLLSGEIRSEQFF. DNA of the CDR3: TGCGCCAGCAGCTTACTTAGCGGGGAAATACGTAGTGAGCAGTTCTTC. The chain employs TRBV5-1 and TRBJ2-1; 8 positions match TRBD2. The CDR3 has 16 amino acids. J lost 9 bases, V lost 2 bases, and 13 bases had no gene match. CDR1 is SGHRS, CDR2 YFSETQ, per germline.

The CDR3 region has the DNA TGTGCCAGCAGCTTAGGACCCCAGGGGAACACTGAAGCTTTCTTT. Translating gives CASSLGPQGNTEAFF. This chain connects TRBV7-2 to TRBJ1-1; TRBD1 might be the D (5 bases). The ends were cut back, 1 base at V and 1 base at J, with 10 bases in the middle. This CDR3 region has 15 residues. Looked up from germline, CDR1 is SGHTA and CDR2 is FQGNSA.

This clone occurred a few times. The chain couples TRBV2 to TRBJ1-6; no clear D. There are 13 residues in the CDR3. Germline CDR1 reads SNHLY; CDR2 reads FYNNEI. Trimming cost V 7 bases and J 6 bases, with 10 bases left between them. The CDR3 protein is CASNGVANSPLHF. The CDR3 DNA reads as TGTGCCAGCAACGGGGTGGCTAATTCACCCCTCCACTTT.

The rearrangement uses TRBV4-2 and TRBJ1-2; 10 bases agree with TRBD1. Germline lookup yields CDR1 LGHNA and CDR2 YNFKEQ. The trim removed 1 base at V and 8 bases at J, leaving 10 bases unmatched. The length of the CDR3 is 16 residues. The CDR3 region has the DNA TGTGCCAGCAGCCAAGGACGAGGGGACAGGGGATCAGGCTACACCTTC. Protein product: CASSQGRGDRGSGYTF.

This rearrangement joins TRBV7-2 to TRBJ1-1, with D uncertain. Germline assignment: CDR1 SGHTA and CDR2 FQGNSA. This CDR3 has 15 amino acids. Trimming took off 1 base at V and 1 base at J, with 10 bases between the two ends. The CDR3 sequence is CASSLVFAPNTEAFF. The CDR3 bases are TGTGCCAGCAGCTTAGTTTTTGCGCCGAACACTGAAGCTTTCTTT. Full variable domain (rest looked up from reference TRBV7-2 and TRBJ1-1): GAGVSQSPSNKVTEKGKDVELRCDPISGHTALYWYRQSLGQGLEFLIYFQGNSAPDKSGLPSDRFSAERTGGSVSTLTIQRTQQEDSAVYLCASSLVFAPNTEAFFGQGTRLTVV.

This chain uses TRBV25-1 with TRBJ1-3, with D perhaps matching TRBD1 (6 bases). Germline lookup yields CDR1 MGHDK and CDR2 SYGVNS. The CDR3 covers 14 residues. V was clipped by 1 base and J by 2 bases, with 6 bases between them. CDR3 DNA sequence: TGTGCCAGCAGTGAATCAGGGGCTGGAAACACCATATATTTT. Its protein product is CASSESGAGNTIYF. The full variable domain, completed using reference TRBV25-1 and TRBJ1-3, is EADIYQTPRYLVIGTGKKITLECSQTMGHDKMYWYQQDPGMELHLIHYSYGVNSTEKGDLSSESTVSRIRTEHFPLTLESARPSHTSQYLCASSESGAGNTIYFGEGSWLTVV.

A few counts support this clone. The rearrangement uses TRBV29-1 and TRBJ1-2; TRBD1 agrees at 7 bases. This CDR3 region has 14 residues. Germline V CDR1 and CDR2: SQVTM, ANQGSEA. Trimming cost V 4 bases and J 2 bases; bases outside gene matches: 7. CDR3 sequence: CSVGPQGPNYGYTF. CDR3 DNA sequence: TGCAGCGTTGGCCCACAGGGGCCCAACTATGGCTACACCTTC.

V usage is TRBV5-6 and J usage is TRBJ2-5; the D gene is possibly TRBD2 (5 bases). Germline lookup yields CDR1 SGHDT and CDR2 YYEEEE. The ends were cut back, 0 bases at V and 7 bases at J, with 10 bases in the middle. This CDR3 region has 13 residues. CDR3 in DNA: TGTGCCAGCAGCTTGGAGGGAGCCGGGACCCAGTACTTC. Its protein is CASSLEGAGTQYF.

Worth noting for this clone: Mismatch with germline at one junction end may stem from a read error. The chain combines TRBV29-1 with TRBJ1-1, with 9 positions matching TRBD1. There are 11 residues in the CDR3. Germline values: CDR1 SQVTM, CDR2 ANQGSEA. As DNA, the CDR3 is TGCAGCGGAACCCTTGGACAGGGGTTTATCTTT. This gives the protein CSGTLGQGFIF.

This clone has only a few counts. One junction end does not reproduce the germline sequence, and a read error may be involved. The CDR3 DNA follows: TGTGCCAGCAGTAACTCTGGGACAGGGGCGCAAAAAGCTTTCTTT. Its protein is CASSNSGTGAQKAFF. The rearrangement joins TRBV6-5 to TRBJ1-1; 10 bases are shared with TRBD1. There are 15 residues in the CDR3. Looked up from germline, CDR1 is MNHEY and CDR2 is SVGAGI.

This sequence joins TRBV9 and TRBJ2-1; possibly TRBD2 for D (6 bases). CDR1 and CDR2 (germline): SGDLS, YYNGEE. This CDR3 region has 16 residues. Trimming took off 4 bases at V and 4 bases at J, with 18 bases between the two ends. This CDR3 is CASSRDWEELYNEQFF. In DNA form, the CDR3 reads TGTGCCAGCAGCCGGGACTGGGAGGAATTGTACAATGAGCAGTTCTTC. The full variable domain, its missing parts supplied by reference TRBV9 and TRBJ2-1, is DSGVTQTPKHLITATGQRVTLRCSPRSGDLSVYWYQQSLDQGLQFLIQYYNGEERAKGNILERFSAQQFPDLHSELNLSSLELGDSALYFCASSRDWEELYNEQFFGPGTRLTVL.

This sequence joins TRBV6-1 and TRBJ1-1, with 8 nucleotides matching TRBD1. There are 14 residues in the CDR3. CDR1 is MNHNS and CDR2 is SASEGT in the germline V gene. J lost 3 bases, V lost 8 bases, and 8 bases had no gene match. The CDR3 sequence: CASSWLGQDTEAFF. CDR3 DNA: TGTGCCAGCTCATGGCTGGGACAGGACACTGAAGCTTTCTTT.

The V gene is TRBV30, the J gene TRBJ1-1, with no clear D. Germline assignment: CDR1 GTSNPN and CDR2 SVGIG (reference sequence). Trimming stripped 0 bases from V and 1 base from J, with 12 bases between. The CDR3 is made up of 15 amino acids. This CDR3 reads CAWSVGRVWNTEAFF. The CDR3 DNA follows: TGTGCCTGGAGTGTGGGGAGGGTGTGGAACACTGAAGCTTTCTTT.

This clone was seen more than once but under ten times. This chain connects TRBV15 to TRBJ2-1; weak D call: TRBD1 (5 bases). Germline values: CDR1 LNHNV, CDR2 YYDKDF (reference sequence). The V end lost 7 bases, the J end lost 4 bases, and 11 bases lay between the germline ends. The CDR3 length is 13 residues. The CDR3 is CATKGVGYNEQFF. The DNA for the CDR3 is TGTGCCACCAAAGGGGTAGGGTACAATGAGCAGTTCTTC.

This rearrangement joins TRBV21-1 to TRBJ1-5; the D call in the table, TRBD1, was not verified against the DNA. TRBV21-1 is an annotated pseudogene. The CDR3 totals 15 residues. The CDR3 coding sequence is TGTGCCAGCAGCAGCCCAGGGGAAGGCAATCAGCCCCAGCATTTT. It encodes CASSSPGEGNQPQHF.

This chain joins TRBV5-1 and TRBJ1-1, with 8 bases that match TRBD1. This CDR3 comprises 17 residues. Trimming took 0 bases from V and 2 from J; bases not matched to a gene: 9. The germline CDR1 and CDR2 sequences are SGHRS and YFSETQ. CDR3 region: CASSLAGPGQVNTEAFF. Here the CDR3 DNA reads TGCGCCAGCAGCTTGGCGGGACCGGGACAGGTAAACACTGAAGCTTTCTTT.

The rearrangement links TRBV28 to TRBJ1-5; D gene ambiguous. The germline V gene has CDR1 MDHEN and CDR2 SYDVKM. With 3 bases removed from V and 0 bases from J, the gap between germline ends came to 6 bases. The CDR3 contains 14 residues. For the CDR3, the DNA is TGTGCCAGCAGTTTGATCAGTAGCAATCAGCCCCAGCATTTT. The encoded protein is CASSLISSNQPQHF.

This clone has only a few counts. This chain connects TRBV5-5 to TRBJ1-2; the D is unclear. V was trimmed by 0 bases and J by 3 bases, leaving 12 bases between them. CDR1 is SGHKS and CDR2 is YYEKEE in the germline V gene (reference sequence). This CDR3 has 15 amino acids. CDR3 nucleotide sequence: TGTGCCAGCAGCTTGGGATTCCTGCCGGACTATGGCTACACCTTC. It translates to CASSLGFLPDYGYTF.

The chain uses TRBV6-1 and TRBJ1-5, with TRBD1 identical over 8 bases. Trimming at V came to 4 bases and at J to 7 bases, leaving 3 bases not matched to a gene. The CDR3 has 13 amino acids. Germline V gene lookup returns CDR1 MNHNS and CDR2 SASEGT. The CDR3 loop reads CASSAAGGQPQHF. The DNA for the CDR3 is TGTGCCAGCAGTGCCGCAGGGGGCCAGCCCCAGCATTTT.

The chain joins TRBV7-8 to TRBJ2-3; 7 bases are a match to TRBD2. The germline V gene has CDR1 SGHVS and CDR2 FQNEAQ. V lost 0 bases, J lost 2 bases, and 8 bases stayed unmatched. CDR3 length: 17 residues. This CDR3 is CASSLAVASGSTDTQYF. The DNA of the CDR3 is TGTGCCAGCAGCTTAGCGGTGGCTAGCGGTTCCACAGATACGCAGTATTTT.